The source of this T cell receptor beta chain is a study of blood T cell repertoires in COVID-19. Study-level background: Acute and convalescent COVID-19 specimens originated in the United States, Italy and Spain.

V lost 1 base, J lost 6 bases, and 8 bases stayed unmatched. The CDR3 runs 17 residues. Germline assignment: CDR1 SGHTA and CDR2 FQGNSA. Sequenced by immunoSEQ multiplex PCR; TCRdb stores in-frame clones only, minus some. The table includes roughly 120,000 clones, 85% detected once. The source of this sequence is a human donor in a cohort sampled during active COVID-19. Sequenced input: peripheral blood. This sequence joins TRBV7-2 and TRBJ2-3; 12 bases are a match to TRBD2. The CDR3 DNA sequence: TGTGCCAGCAGCTTAGGTGCCCTAGCGGGGGGGCAGGATACGCAGTATTTT. This gives the protein CASSLGALAGGQDTQYF.